One and the same sample provided the 24 T cell receptor beta chains below, sequenced in a study of T cells in Graves' hyperthyroidism and ophthalmopathy. The CDR3 regions of TCR beta were amplified from RNA transcripts. Researchers ran a first-round RT-PCR on the TCR CDR3 using the HTBI primer set. One entry per CDR3 protein results from TCRdb running MiXCR on the multiplex PCR reads. The table has about 560,000 distinct CDR3 sequences, around 46% seen once. The specimen was peripheral blood or thyroid tissue (not recorded which). All receptors come from a young woman with Graves' hyperthyroidism.

This clonotype occurred a few times. The rearrangement uses TRBV29-1 and TRBJ1-1; D is possibly TRBD1 (6 bases). V was clipped by 6 bases and J by 1 base, with 12 bases between them. This CDR3 spans 13 amino acids. The germline V gene encodes CDR1 SQVTM and CDR2 ANQGSEA. The CDR3: CSVRSGQNTEAFF. DNA for the CDR3: TGCAGCGTCCGCTCGGGACAGAACACTGAAGCTTTCTTT. The full variable domain, with the rest looked up from reference TRBV29-1 and TRBJ1-1, is SAVISQKPSRDICQRGTSLTIQCQVDSQVTMMFWYRQQPGQSLTLIATANQGSEATYESGFVIDKFPISRPNLTFSTLTVSNMSPEDSSIYLCSVRSGQNTEAFFGQGTRLTVV.

Concerning this clonotype itself: One end of the junction varies from germline; a read error may be responsible. This chain uses TRBV18 with TRBJ2-5, with no clear D. CDR3 size: 11 residues. CDR1 KGHSH and CDR2 LQKENI come from the germline V gene. This chain's CDR3 is CASSPPAAQHF. DNA of the CDR3: TGTGCCAGCTCACCACCGGCGGCCCAGCACTTC.

This clonotype appeared many times. The CDR3 nucleotides are TGTGCCAGCACTGGACAGGAGACCTACGAGCAGTACTTC. Residues: CASTGQETYEQYF. J is TRBJ2-7 and V is TRBV2, with TRBD1 matching over 7 bases. The germline V gene encodes CDR1 SNHLY and CDR2 FYNNEI. The CDR3 loop spans 13 amino acids. V shed 7 bases and J 2 bases; nucleotides not matched to a gene: 5.

J is TRBJ1-3 and V is TRBV10-3; D not certain. V gave up 2 bases and J gave up 8 bases, with 25 bases separating them. The CDR3 has 18 residues. CDR1 and CDR2 (germline): ENHRY, SYGVKD. The CDR3 sequence is CAISEDDQKLNYGYTIYF. The CDR3 bases are TGTGCCATCAGTGAGGACGACCAGAAGCTAAACTATGGCTACACCATATATTTT.

This chain links TRBV4-2 with TRBJ1-1; TRBD1 matches at 7 bases. The CDR3 spans 17 residues. Germline lookup yields CDR1 LGHNA and CDR2 YNFKEQ. Trimming at V came to 0 bases and at J to 6 bases, leaving 13 bases not matched to a gene. This CDR3 reads CASSQDRGSTLVAEAFF. CDR3 nucleotide sequence: TGTGCCAGCAGCCAAGACAGGGGGTCAACGTTGGTCGCTGAAGCTTTCTTT.

The rearrangement links TRBV29-1 to TRBJ2-5, with D unclear. Between the trimmed V and J ends, which lost 5 bases and 5 bases, there was a span of 21 bases. The CDR3 extends over 15 amino acids. Germline assignment: CDR1 SQVTM and CDR2 ANQGSEA. The CDR3 is CSVITHDRPAETQYF. The CDR3 DNA is TGCAGCGTTATTACTCACGATCGGCCTGCTGAGACCCAGTACTTC.

About this clonotype itself: With a much larger clone just one base away, this may be a read error. J is TRBJ2-5 and V is TRBV15, with 10 bases fitting TRBD2. Germline lookup yields CDR1 LNHNV and CDR2 YYDKDF (reference sequence). This CDR3 comprises 15 residues. V shed 3 bases, J shed 4 bases, and the junction held 5 bases outside the gene matches. The CDR3 sequence: CATSRVAGGLETQYF. Here the CDR3 DNA reads TGTGCCACCAGCAGGGTAGCGGGAGGCCTAGAGACCCAGTACTTC.

J is TRBJ1-6 and V is TRBV7-9, with D tentatively TRBD1 (6 bases). The CDR3 has 14 amino acids. V was cut by 11 bases and J by 7 bases, with 18 bases left in between. CDR1 and CDR2 (germline): SEHNR, FQNEAQ (reference sequence). Here the CDR3 DNA reads TGTGCCTGGAGTTTCCAGGGGTCCAATTCACCCCTCCACTTT. The encoded protein is CAWSFQGSNSPLHF.

The sample holds a few counts of this clonotype. V usage is TRBV20-1 and J usage is TRBJ1-2; D is uncertain. V gave up 6 bases and J gave up 5 bases, with 19 bases separating them. The CDR3 totals 14 residues. Germline V gene sequence: CDR1 DFQATT, CDR2 SNEGSKA (reference sequence). The chain's CDR3 is CSAPEPPPWYGYTF. The CDR3 DNA sequence: TGCAGTGCCCCCGAGCCGCCTCCTTGGTATGGCTACACCTTC.

The chain employs TRBV4-1 and TRBJ2-5; D call uncertain. The CDR3 is made up of 15 amino acids. V was clipped by 0 bases and J by 2 bases, with 10 bases between them. From germline, CDR1 is MGHRA and CDR2 YSYEKL. CDR3 region: CASSQEWVVQETQYF. The CDR3 region has the DNA TGCGCCAGCAGCCAAGAATGGGTTGTACAAGAGACCCAGTACTTC.

The chain recombines TRBV12-3 or TRBV12-4 with TRBJ1-2; 12 bases match TRBD1. The CDR3 covers 17 residues. V was clipped by 5 bases and J by 3 bases; unmatched bases: 10. The CDR3 DNA reads as TGTGCCAGCAGTCTAACCGGGACAGGGGGCGGATACTATGGCTACACCTTC. Its translation: CASSLTGTGGGYYGYTF.

The sample holds one count of this clonotype. One end of the junction is discordant with germline, which a read error may explain. The chain has TRBV25-1 and TRBJ1-2, with a tentative D call TRBD1 (6 bases). CDR3 size: 12 residues. Germline lookup yields CDR1 MGHDK and CDR2 SYGVNS. The CDR3 region is CASSLDSYGHTF. CDR3 sequence (DNA): TGTGCCAGCAGCCTGGACAGTTATGGCCACACCTTC.

The V gene is TRBV19, the J gene TRBJ1-2; tentatively, D is TRBD1 (5 bases). The V and J ends lost 5 bases and 4 bases respectively, with 11 bases between them. Germline CDR1 reads LNHDA; CDR2 reads SQIVND (reference sequence). CDR3 length: 13 amino acids. In nucleotides, the CDR3 is TGTGCCAGTAGTGGCCCGGGGCGCTATGGCTACACCTTC. This codes for CASSGPGRYGYTF. The variable domain in full, with the rest retrieved from reference TRBV19 and TRBJ1-2, is DGGITQSPKYLFRKEGQNVTLSCEQNLNHDAMYWYRQDPGQGLRLIYYSQIVNDFQKGDIAEGYSVSREKKESFPLTVTSAQKNPTAFYLCASSGPGRYGYTFGSGTRLTVV.

Notes on this clonotype: Its ends do not fully match the called genes, so a read error is possible. The rearrangement joins TRBV7-8 to TRBJ1-5; no clear D. The CDR3 has 18 residues. Per germline, CDR1 SGHVS and CDR2 FQNEAQ. The CDR3 protein is CASSLFGGVRDSNQPQHF. As DNA, the CDR3 is TGCGCCAGCAGCCTCTTCGGTGGGGTTAGGGATAGCAATCAGCCCCAGCATTTT.

The chain couples TRBV12-3 or TRBV12-4 to TRBJ1-1, with D uncertain. The CDR3 is 12 residues long. Trimming took 4 bases from V and 4 from J, leaving 7 bases between them. Here the CDR3 reads CASSSGLTEAFF. The CDR3 nucleotides read TGTGCCAGCAGTTCCGGGCTCACTGAAGCTTTCTTT.

This clonotype has a handful of counts. This rearrangement joins TRBV20-1 to TRBJ2-7; 12 bases are shared with TRBD1. The CDR3 runs 13 residues. V was pared by 5 bases and J by 7 bases, with 6 bases of the junction left unmatched. The germline CDR1 and CDR2 sequences are DFQATT and SNEGSKA (reference sequence). The CDR3 DNA is TGCAGTGCTGGGGACAGGGGGCGTTGGGAGCAGTACTTC. Amino acids: CSAGDRGRWEQYF.

The chain recombines TRBV12-3 or TRBV12-4 with TRBJ2-5; weak D call: TRBD2 (6 bases). The CDR3 runs 13 residues. V was pared by 6 bases and J by 5 bases, with 13 bases between. This CDR3 reads CASRRKGGETQYF. CDR3 DNA: TGTGCCAGCAGACGAAAAGGAGGGGAGACCCAGTACTTC.

This sequence joins TRBV4-2 and TRBJ2-7, with 12 bases identical to TRBD2. The length of the CDR3 is 15 residues. Trimming cost V 0 bases and J 3 bases; bases outside gene matches: 0. Germline CDR1 reads LGHNA; CDR2 reads YNFKEQ. The CDR3: CASSQETSGSYEQYF. DNA for the CDR3: TGTGCCAGCAGCCAAGAGACTAGCGGGAGCTACGAGCAGTACTTC.

The table lists this clonotype with a few counts. The rearrangement uses TRBV6-1 and TRBJ1-1; 11 bases align to TRBD1. The V segment lost 7 bases and the J segment 5 bases; nucleotides outside the gene matches: 6. CDR1 and CDR2 from the germline V gene are MNHNS and SASEGT. The CDR3 sequence is 14 residues long. The CDR3 region is CASTWGTGGTEAFF. The DNA for the CDR3 is TGTGCCAGCACCTGGGGGACAGGGGGGACTGAAGCTTTCTTT.

Only a few counts were recorded for this clonotype. At one end, the junction sequence differs from germline, possibly due to a read error. V gene TRBV7-2 combines with J gene TRBJ2-7, with D possibly matching TRBD2 (5 bases). CDR3 length: 14 amino acids. CDR1 and CDR2 (germline): SGHTA, FQGNSA. The CDR3 DNA reads TGCGCCAGCAGCCCCGGGAAACCAACCTACGAGCAGTACTTC. Translation gives CASSPGKPTYEQYF.

This clonotype turned up a few times. This chain joins TRBV25-1 and TRBJ2-7; unclear D gene. CDR1 and CDR2 from the germline V gene are MGHDK and SYGVNS. There are 15 residues in the CDR3. The V end lost 6 bases, the J end lost 1 base, and 16 bases lay between the germline ends. The CDR3 protein is CASSQDGRPSYEQYF. CDR3 DNA sequence: TGTGCCAGCAGCCAAGACGGTCGCCCTTCCTACGAGCAGTACTTC.

This clonotype has just a few counts. This chain uses TRBV11-2 with TRBJ1-2; weak D call: TRBD1 (6 bases). This CDR3 region has 16 residues. Trimming stripped 1 base from V and 3 bases from J, with 15 bases between. The germline CDR1 and CDR2 sequences are SGHAT and FQNNGV. CDR3 DNA: TGTGCCAGCAGCTTAGGCCGGGACACTCTTTACTATGGCTACACCTTC. It translates to CASSLGRDTLYYGYTF.

The genes are TRBV9 and TRBJ1-2; TRBD1 might be the D (6 bases). The V end was cut by 4 bases, the J end by 5 bases, with 18 bases between. The CDR3 length is 15 residues. Germline lookup yields CDR1 SGDLS and CDR2 YYNGEE. CDR3 coding DNA: TGTGCCAGCAGCCCGACGGACAGCCCCAGGTATGGCTACACCTTC. Protein: CASSPTDSPRYGYTF. Complete variable domain (other parts from reference TRBV9 and TRBJ1-2): DSGVTQTPKHLITATGQRVTLRCSPRSGDLSVYWYQQSLDQGLQFLIQYYNGEERAKGNILERFSAQQFPDLHSELNLSSLELGDSALYFCASSPTDSPRYGYTFGSGTRLTVV.

This chain links TRBV7-9 with TRBJ2-7, with TRBD1 matching 9 bases. Germline lookup yields CDR1 SEHNR and CDR2 FQNEAQ (reference sequence). CDR3 length: 15 residues. J was trimmed by 4 bases and V by 5 bases; bases with no gene match: 9. Here the CDR3 DNA reads TGTGCCAGCAGCCGCCCGGACAGGGGTAGTTACGAGCAGTACTTC. This codes for CASSRPDRGSYEQYF.